This T cell receptor (beta chain) was sequenced for a study of T cells in Graves' hyperthyroidism and ophthalmopathy (dated by TCRdb to the late 2010s). In terms of the full investigation: Peripheral blood was sampled at the time of initial diagnosis, prior to any treatment. After blood sampling, hyperthyroidism patients were treated with methimazole at a starting dose of 30 mg daily, and ophthalmopathy patients were treated with high-dose intravenous methylprednisolone. The study also compared thyroid tissue and blood T-cell repertoires from about six Graves' hyperthyroidism patients. Prospective prediction of ophthalmopathy was tested in an independent validation cohort consisting of under 20 hyperthyroidism patients and some 17 patients who later progressed to ophthalmopathy. The 100 discovery patients were randomly split 7:3 into training and test sets. To identify TCR V-J signatures that set the groups apart, the researchers used a discovery cohort of 100 patients, made up of 40 to 45 with Graves' ophthalmopathy and 57 with stable Graves' hyperthyroidism. The paper describes TCR Vbeta CDR3 sequencing of 135 peripheral blood samples, made up of some 40 ophthalmopathy patients, roughly 75 hyperthyroidism patients and roughly 17 progressor patients. What the authors observed across the whole study: Sample size was not statistically predetermined, and investigators were not blinded to group allocation. Blood samples also contained most of the expanded thyroid clonotypes (frequency above 0.001), which suggests that blood repertoires may reflect thyroid immune responses. In cross-validation, a model built on a 13 V-J signature told ophthalmopathy apart from stable hyperthyroidism with approximately 91% sensitivity and 81% to 82% specificity, and in testing the same model reached 80%/75%. In validation, progression to ophthalmopathy was predicted by the model with 70.59% sensitivity and around 75% specificity, a median of approximately 6.5 months before onset.

Amplification of TCR beta CDR3 regions was carried out from RNA transcripts. The TCR CDR3 was subjected to a first round of RT-PCR using the HTBI primer set and the Qiagen OneStep RT-PCR kit. Libraries were constructed in a second round of multiplex PCR, after which size selection and purification were performed. The libraries were sequenced on an Illumina HiSeq2000 using paired-end 100 bp reads. The study's processing was this. Raw data were processed with SOAPnuke, discarding reads with adapters, uncalled bases, mean Phred below 15, or no exact constant-primer or identifier match. COPE v1.2.5 was used to merge the high-quality paired reads, and each unique nucleotide sequence was defined as a clonotype. MiTCR v1.1 was used to align the clonotypes against IMGT TRBV, TRBD and TRBJ reference segments. Only V-J combinations with frequency above 0.0001, covering 99% to 99.2% of repertoires, were analysed. The TCS score was defined as F50 (clonal expansion) divided by E x V (chaos), with BLOSUM62-based TCRdist calculated between CDR3 peptides within each V-J. Welch's t-statistics and random forest reduced 514 V-J features to 10 to 15, which were used in a naive Bayes classifier (R e1071). TCRdb cleaned the public reads at Q25 with fastp, built clones with MiXCR and kept in-frame beta chains. Each record represents a unique CDR3 protein, reported with the most common genes and DNA among its rows. The V and J calls follow TCRdb's processing rather than the paper's. The sample includes some 560,000 distinct CDR3 sequences, with roughly 15% observed a single time. The leading ten clones occupy approximately 14% of the sample.

Graves' hyperthyroidism was defined as stable when no progression to ophthalmopathy occurred over 18 months of follow-up. Hyperthyroidism patients were aged 18 to 65 years and newly diagnosed, with disease duration of less than 2 months. Patients with uncontrolled infections, other autoimmune diseases, pregnancy or lactation were excluded. Diagnoses were established on the basis of clinical symptoms, serum thyroxine and TRAb, thyroid ultrasound, and orbital computed tomography. PBMCs were isolated from about 10 ml of fresh peripheral blood by Ficoll-Paque density gradient centrifugation. Total RNA was extracted with Trizol reagent, and quality was checked on an Agilent 2100 Bioanalyzer. This clonotype was detected many times. No cognate antigen has been identified for it. Base-call qualities are not available, and no considerably larger clone is one nucleotide away. Inclusive of the bounding cysteine and phenylalanine, the CDR3 is 19 residues long. Only CDR3 DNA is held: 57 bases, read in frame from base 1. Clipping removes 1 base from V and 4 bases from J, with 17 as the unmatched junction base count. CDR1 and CDR2 were assigned from the germline V gene (reference sequence) as GTSNPN and SVGIG.

The sequence links TRBV30 to TRBJ2-2; 8 central nucleotides agree with TRBD1. The clonotype originates from a woman aged 40 to 50 with Graves' hyperthyroidism. The sample was blood. In nucleotide form, the sequence is TGTGCCTGGAGTGCGTACGGTACAGGGGGTAGGATAGGCACCGGGGAGCTGTTTTTT. Its translation reads: CAWSAYGTGGRIGTGELFF.